This is a list of T cell receptor beta chains from one sample in a study of blood T cell repertoires in COVID-19. TCRdb's table, derived via immunoSEQ multiplex PCR, lists solely in-frame clones and lacks some. Counted here are 120,000 to 150,000 clones, around 81% occurring once; the ten biggest clones make up about 3%. The specimen was peripheral blood. These receptors originate from a middle-aged woman with active or convalescent COVID-19. Both conserved end residues are part of each CDR3. D genes are given only for firm matches. For some rows the clone size is stated as once, few or many, or as a class when expanded; others skip it.

D: .; size: .; J: TRBJ2-2; V: TRBV7-7; DNA: TGTGCTAGCAGCTCCTCGGCAGGCGCGAACACCGGGGAGCTGTTTTTT; CDR3: CASSSSAGANTGELFF
D: TRBD1; size: once; J: TRBJ2-7; V: TRBV11-3; DNA: TGTGCCAGCAGCCCCACCGGGACAGGGGATGGCGAGCAGTACTTC; CDR3: CASSPTGTGDGEQYF
D: TRBD1; size: .; J: TRBJ1-2; V: TRBV6-2/TRBV6-3; DNA: TGTGCCAGCAGTTACTCCCGGGACAGGGCCTCGGGTGGCTACACCTTC; CDR3: CASSYSRDRASGGYTF
D: TRBD1; size: .; J: TRBJ1-2; V: TRBV4-2; DNA: TGTGCCAGCAGCCGGACAGGGGGCGGCTATGGCTACACCTTC; CDR3: CASSRTGGGYGYTF
D: .; size: .; J: TRBJ2-1; V: TRBV28; DNA: TGTGCCAGCAGTCGTCACAATGAGCAGTTCTTC; CDR3: CASSRHNEQFF
D: .; size: once; J: TRBJ1-6; V: TRBV6-6; DNA: TGTGCCAGCAGTCCAACAGGCACAGCCCCAGCGCCCCTCCACTTT; CDR3: CASSPTGTAPAPLHF
D: .; size: once; J: TRBJ1-1; V: TRBV29-1; DNA: TGCAGCGCAATTCGGGGGGGCATCACTGAAGCTTTCTTT; CDR3: CSAIRGGITEAFF
D: TRBD1; size: .; J: TRBJ1-1; V: TRBV18; DNA: TGTGCCAGCTCACTTCTAGAACAGGGGGCCAACACTGAAGCTTTCTTT; CDR3: CASSLLEQGANTEAFF
D: .; size: .; J: TRBJ2-2; V: TRBV24-1; DNA: TGTGCCACCAGTGATTTCGCGGGCCCCGGGGAGCTGTTTTTT; CDR3: CATSDFAGPGELFF
D: TRBD2; size: .; J: TRBJ2-5; V: TRBV5-6; DNA: TGTGCCAGCAGCTCCCCAGCGGGGGAGACCCAGTACTTC; CDR3: CASSSPAGETQYF
D: .; size: .; J: TRBJ1-2; V: TRBV18; DNA: TGTGCCAGCTCACCGGGGGCCTCCTATGGCTACACCTTC; CDR3: CASSPGASYGYTF
D: .; size: few; J: TRBJ1-1; V: TRBV19; DNA: TGTGCCAGTAGTGCCCGGGGTTTTGACAGGGAAGCTTTCTTT; CDR3: CASSARGFDREAFF
D: .; size: .; J: TRBJ1-1; V: TRBV11-2; DNA: TGTGCCAGCAGCTTTAGAGGCACATTGGGGCCAGCGAACACTGAAGCTTTCTTT; CDR3: CASSFRGTLGPANTEAFF
D: .; size: .; J: TRBJ1-1; V: TRBV5-6; DNA: TGTGCCAGCAGCGATCTCTTCCGGTTCACTGAAGCTTTCTTT; CDR3: CASSDLFRFTEAFF
D: TRBD2; size: .; J: TRBJ2-7; V: TRBV5-6; DNA: TGTGCCAGCAGCCCCCGAGTTAGCGGGCTCTCCTACGAGCAGTACTTC; CDR3: CASSPRVSGLSYEQYF